This TCR beta chain was identified in a study of OX40 agonist ivuxolimab in advanced cancers. Turning to the study itself: Every 2 weeks, patients got intravenous ivuxolimab at one of six dose levels (0.01-10 mg/kg). Patients assigned to dose escalation were diagnosed with hepatocellular carcinoma, melanoma, renal cell or head and neck cancer.

A word on this clone: Its antigen is not identified.

Losses at the gene ends were 3 bases for V and 6 bases for J; bases not matched to a gene: 6. Germline loops: CDR1 SGHTA, CDR2 FQGNSA. CDR3 length: 14 residues. Broader study findings: Clonal expansion was seen in CD4+ and CD8+ blood T cells by week 6 at 0.1 to 3.0 mg/kg. Averaged across samples, CD8+ T cells carried more expanded clones than CD4+ did.

Assay: immunoSEQ multiplex PCR; the TCRdb copy retains only in-frame clones and omits some. The profile shows 55,000 to 85,000 clones, just over 85% of them singletons. The sequence derives from an adult with an advanced solid tumor such as melanoma, head and neck, liver or kidney cancer. The chain recombines TRBV7-2 with TRBJ1-1; 8 bases align to TRBD1. The sample consisted of CD4+ or CD8+ T cells sorted from blood, taken in a trial of the OX40 agonist ivuxolimab. CDR3 sequence: CASSFLDRGPEAFF. CDR3 nucleotide sequence: TGTGCCAGCAGCTTCCTTGACAGGGGCCCTGAAGCTTTCTTT.